This paragraph reports one TCR beta chain. CDR1 is SGHDT and CDR2 is YYEEEE in the germline V gene. The CDR3 contains 17 residues. V gave up 9 bases and J gave up 1 base, with 22 bases separating them. The sample belongs to a study of blood T cell repertoires in COVID-19. Study-wide context: The origin of the acute and convalescent COVID-19 samples was the United States, Italy and Spain. Sources were T cells, B-cell-depleted T cells, or PBMCs; the material itself was cDNA or gDNA.

Original methodology: Reference gene primer amplification gave nucleated cell count estimates. The assay was immunoSEQ multiplex PCR, and TCRdb's table has in-frame clones only and misses some. The V and J calls and clone size were taken over from that table, and D and trimming were inferred from the DNA. Among approximately 74,000 clones listed, roughly 83% were seen once. The sample taken for sequencing was peripheral blood. V usage is TRBV5-6 and J usage is TRBJ2-2; D may be TRBD2 (7 bases). This TCR was sampled from an elderly man with active or convalescent COVID-19. In DNA form, the CDR3 reads TGTGCCACCCGCTACGGGGGGCCCCTCGAGAACACCGGGGAGCTGTTTTTT. Protein sequence: CATRYGGPLENTGELFF.